Listed below are T cell receptor beta chains from one sample, sequenced in a study of cytomegalovirus exposure and HLA in healthy donors. TCRdb keeps only in-frame clones here, not all; method: immunoSEQ multiplex PCR. Of about 140,000 clones listed, around nine tenths are singletons. The sample taken for sequencing was PBMCs. Receptors originate from a man aged 18 to 30 in good health and CMV-seropositive. The CDR3 runs from the conserved cysteine through the conserved F or W. D genes are given only for firm matches. Size is stated for part of the rows, as once, few or many counts, or as a class when the clone is expanded.

j_gene,d_gene,abundance,v_gene,CDR3nt,CDR3aa
TRBJ1-6,TRBD1,once,TRBV2,TGTGCCAGCAGTGAAAGACCGGGACAGTTAAGACCCCTCCACTTT,CASSERPGQLRPLHF
TRBJ2-5,NA,NA,TRBV18,TGTGCCAGCTCTCGGGACATCCAAGAGACCCAGTACTTC,CASSRDIQETQYF
TRBJ1-1,NA,NA,TRBV5-1,TGCGCCAGCAGCTTGGCGGGGTTTTCCGAAGCTTTCTTT,CASSLAGFSEAFF
TRBJ1-2,TRBD1,NA,TRBV25-1,TGTGCCAGCAGTGAACAGGGGGGCTATGGCTACACCTTC,CASSEQGGYGYTF
TRBJ1-5,NA,NA,TRBV7-9,TGTGCCAGCAGCTCACAGGGCGTCGATCAGCCCCAGCATTTT,CASSSQGVDQPQHF
TRBJ2-7,NA,NA,TRBV10-1,TGCGCCAGCAGTGAACAGACAGGTGGAAGCTCCTACGAGCAGTACTTC,CASSEQTGGSSYEQYF
TRBJ2-5,TRBD1,NA,TRBV27,TGTGCCAGCAGTCCCCGGACAGGGCAAGAGACCCAGTACTTC,CASSPRTGQETQYF
TRBJ2-7,NA,few,TRBV7-8,TGTGCCAGCAGCTTAGCTTCAAGCGCGGCCTACGAGCAGTACTTC,CASSLASSAAYEQYF
TRBJ2-7,TRBD1,NA,TRBV7-9,TGTGCCAGCAGCGCCCCGGGACAGGGGGGACTTGAGCAGTACTTC,CASSAPGQGGLEQYF
TRBJ2-3,NA,NA,TRBV27,TGTGCCAGCGGCCCCCTGGGCACAGATACGCAGTATTTT,CASGPLGTDTQYF
TRBJ2-3,TRBD2,NA,TRBV29-1,TGCAGCGTTGGGGGACTAGCGAACACAGATACGCAGTATTTT,CSVGGLANTDTQYF
TRBJ2-7,NA,NA,TRBV28,TGTGCCAGCAGTTTAGCACAAGCGGCTAGGACGGAAGAGCAGTACTTC,CASSLAQAARTEEQYF
TRBJ1-1,NA,NA,TRBV11-2,TGTGCCAGCAGGTTTAATACAGGGACGAACACTGAAGCTTTCTTT,CASRFNTGTNTEAFF
TRBJ1-5,TRBD1,NA,TRBV10-3,TGTGCCATCAGTGAGTCGGGACAGGTAAATCAGCCCCAGCATTTT,CAISESGQVNQPQHF
TRBJ2-5,NA,NA,TRBV18,TGTGCCAGCTCACCTACGGCTGACAGCCAAGAGACCCAGTACTTC,CASSPTADSQETQYF
TRBJ1-1,NA,NA,TRBV30,TGTGCCTGGATCAGGGGCCCGAACACTGAAGCTTTCTTT,CAWIRGPNTEAFF
TRBJ1-6,TRBD1,NA,TRBV10-3,TGTGCCAACTCAAGGGGACAGGGGTATAATTCACCCCTCCACTTT,CANSRGQGYNSPLHF
TRBJ1-2,NA,NA,TRBV7-9,TGTGCCAGCAGCTTAGCCCTCGACAGGCACCTTGGCTACACCTTC,CASSLALDRHLGYTF
TRBJ1-1,TRBD1,NA,TRBV10-2,TGCGCCAGCATTGGCAGGGGGGAATTCACTGAAGCTTTCTTT,CASIGRGEFTEAFF
TRBJ1-5,TRBD1,once,TRBV18,TGTGCCAGCTCTCCTGACAGGGGAGCTATGACCCAGCATTTT,CASSPDRGAMTQHF
TRBJ2-1,NA,NA,TRBV6-1,TGTGCCAGCAGTGAAAAAGGTCGAGGCAATGAGCAGTTCTTC,CASSEKGRGNEQFF
TRBJ1-1,NA,NA,TRBV2,TGTGCCAGCAGTGAACAGGGTGGTAAAGCTTTCTTT,CASSEQGGKAFF
TRBJ1-1,NA,once,TRBV11-2,TGTGCCAGCAGCTACGTGATTAGTAGAGGGCTAGCTGAAGCTTTCTTT,CASSYVISRGLAEAFF
TRBJ1-2,TRBD1,many,TRBV11-3,TGTGCCAGCAGCTTAGAAGGCAGACAGGGAAACTATGGCTACACCTTC,CASSLEGRQGNYGYTF
TRBJ2-7,TRBD1,NA,TRBV5-6,TGTGCCAGCAACCCCCGAGACAGGGGGCCCTACGAGCAGTACTTC,CASNPRDRGPYEQYF
TRBJ1-1,NA,NA,TRBV7-6,TGTGCCAGCAGCTTAGTGGAGGGGAACACTGAAGCTTTCTTT,CASSLVEGNTEAFF
TRBJ2-7,TRBD2,NA,TRBV18,TGTGCCAGCTCAGAGAGCGGGGTCCCCTACGAGCAGTACTTC,CASSESGVPYEQYF